Each of the 2 T cell receptor beta chains below was sequenced from the same sample in a study of OX40 agonist ivuxolimab in advanced cancers. Sequencing was performed with immunoSEQ multiplex PCR; in TCRdb, only in-frame clones are kept and a portion is missing. The table shows around 95,000 clones, with around 89% occurring only once. Here the sequenced sample was CD4+ or CD8+ T cells sorted from blood, taken in a trial of the OX40 agonist ivuxolimab. These receptors originate from an adult with an advanced solid tumor such as melanoma, head and neck, liver or kidney cancer.

This clone showed up just once. The chain carries TRBV19 and TRBJ2-2, with 8 bases identical to TRBD1. CDR1 is LNHDA, CDR2 SQIVND, per germline (reference sequence). This CDR3 region has 15 residues. The trim removed 4 bases at V and 0 bases at J, leaving 1 base unmatched. CDR3 protein: CASSRQGTNTGELFF. CDR3 DNA sequence: TGTGCCAGTAGTAGACAGGGGACGAACACCGGGGAGCTGTTTTTT.

The gene calls are TRBV14 and TRBJ2-1; 10 positions agree with TRBD2. The CDR3 sequence is 17 residues long. Germline CDR1 SGHDN, CDR2 FVKESK. V lost 1 base, J lost 2 bases, and 5 bases stayed unmatched. This CDR3 is CASSQVGTSAAYNEQFF. The CDR3 DNA sequence: TGTGCCAGCAGCCAAGTTGGGACTAGCGCCGCCTACAATGAGCAGTTCTTC.